The T cell receptor (beta chain) described here comes from a study of cytomegalovirus exposure and HLA in healthy donors (dated by TCRdb to about 2017). Describing the broader study: In an earlier analysis of several hundred of the donors, 250 to 300 Gb of sequence data and about 110 million unique TCR beta sequences from approximately 180 million T cells were reported. An early release that covered some 630 HLA-typed donors contained 300 to 350 gigabases of sequencing data and about 93 million unique TCR sequences. HLA typing included class I and class II loci at four-digit resolution. In addition to the first cohort of roughly 700 subjects, a separate validation cohort of approximately 110 different subjects was used. A later analysis re-analyzed previously published TCR beta repertoires from several hundred donors and added high-resolution HLA genotyping to study TCR occurrence patterns. Because of strong linkage in the cohort, four to six DR-DQ haplotypes were treated as single units for association and clustering. The number of typed donors differed by locus: about 620-630 for A, B, C, DRB1 and DQB1; about 520 for DQA1; around 610 for DPA1; and approximately 450 for DPB1. The study combined high-throughput TCR immunosequencing, statistical association of individual TCRs with disease status, and machine learning to predict cytomegalovirus infection status. All discovery cohort repertoires had been generated using a single sequencing platform. Of the roughly 390 genotyped donors, 81% were placed in the genetic ancestry cluster associated with self-reported Caucasian donors. An earlier analysis of a few hundred of the donors applied high-throughput TCR beta sequencing to assess whether each TCR beta V gene segment acted as functional or pseudogenic. Using immunosequencing, the study profiled T cell repertoires from some 670 subjects and related those repertoires to cytomegalovirus serostatus. The study was designed to test whether signatures of past pathogen exposure could be identified by cataloging public T cell receptors. Genome-wide SNP genotypes for about three fifths of the roughly 700 donors were used in a later genetic analysis, which treated that subset as a discovery cohort. On average, around 230,000 unique TCR beta nucleotide sequences were sequenced per donor among some 420 genotyped donors of the cohort, with roughly 18% of those sequences being non-productive. In the later analysis, no new phenotypic data were used to find candidate immune exposures; instead, reliance was placed on TCR beta sequences and their occurrence across donors. Donor age, sex, ethnicity and CMV serostatus were collected together with the repertoire data.

Broad study findings and their caveats: Compared with the approximately 700-donor mean, donors in an Asian-associated ancestry cluster had fewer N-insertions in productive TCRs, according to a later genetic analysis. A group of highly shared sequence variants was considered likely to be a technical artifact of the sequencing pipeline. The classifier was reported to diagnose cytomegalovirus status with high specificity and sensitivity in both the original cohort and the validation cohort. Most CMV-associated TCR beta chains appeared to be HLA-restricted in a later analysis, and the HLA associations seemed to be driven largely by CMV exposure. In the study, approximately 160 TCR beta chains were listed as associated with cytomegalovirus. A further reported finding was that TCR beta sequences accurately predicted the HLA-A and HLA-B alleles for most subjects in the first cohort. Most TCR sequences were seen in very few donors, while some public TCRs were found in many individuals. A later analysis associated 17,000 or so TCR beta sequences with specific HLA alleles at a false discovery rate of 0.05. The authors suggested that the approach could potentially be generalized to other disease states and immunological phenotypes. Only TCR beta chains were sequenced in this cohort, and the absence of alpha or paired-chain data limited detectable features. Because HLA typing was missing for some donors at each locus, association tests included only the typed subset. V-gene and J-gene trimming of TCR beta chains was associated with a missense DCLRE1C variant in a later genetic analysis, and the association was replicated in an independent cohort. A few of the identified cytomegalovirus-associated TCR beta chains were confirmed in vitro to be specific for cytomegalovirus antigens. According to a later analysis, parvovirus B19, influenza, CMV and Epstein-Barr virus appeared linked to several top co-occurrence clusters. Over 15 rarely observed V segments, including chromosome 9 orphons, were excluded from the earlier analysis of approximately 600 of the donors because counts were too low. A later analysis found that TCR association rates varied across HLA loci, with DRB1 alleles showing the most associated TCRs and HLA-C alleles the fewest. In a later analysis, HLA-associated TCR beta chains showed more clonal expansion and lower generation probabilities than non-associated chains that were equally common. Presence/absence analyses assumed roughly uniform sequencing depth across donors, an assumption that may not hold. In an earlier analysis of approximately 590 of the donors, most TCR beta V segments appeared in productive rearrangements about 87% or about 30% of the time, broadly matching IMGT annotations. Correlated functional status among segregating V segments might reflect linkage disequilibrium, but an unknown experimental factor could not be ruled out. Strong co-occurrence of HLA alleles, especially DR and DQ, made assigning TCR associations to individual alleles difficult. For the cohort, immune exposure information was limited to CMV serostatus. Some IMGT-functional V segments, including TRBV6-2 and TRBV6-3, could not be told apart with the 87-base-pair reads, so those segments were excluded.

In total, roughly 670 healthy bone marrow donors made up the cohort. All cohort members were sampled while nominally healthy, although unrecorded immune exposures were likely present. The donor was CMV seronegative and was included in the group of about 350 seronegative cohort members. A peripheral blood sample was provided by each donor, and peripheral blood mononuclear cells were used for TCR beta sequencing. The Qiagen DNeasy Blood Extraction Kit was used to extract genomic DNA from the blood cell samples. The CDR3, cysteine through phenylalanine, is 14 amino acids long. Only CDR3 DNA remains: 42 bases, in frame from the first base. CDR1 SGHVS and CDR2 FQNEAQ are derived from the germline V gene. Cut back by 2 bases and 1 base, the V and J ends lie 8 bases apart. Turning to this clone: Its recognized antigen is unknown. Base qualities were left out, and no much larger clone turns up one base away.

Library preparation employed the immunoSEQ multiplex PCR assay. For the multiplex PCR, a mixture combining 60 forward primers for TCR Vbeta segments and 13 reverse primers for TCR Jbeta segments was used. The CDR3 region of rearranged TCR beta genes was amplified from genomic DNA by a multiplex PCR assay. On the Illumina HiSeq System, the amplified TCR beta libraries were sequenced as 87-base-pair reads. On the study's bioinformatics: A later analysis tallied 75 million to 95 million unique TCR beta chains across the 600 to 700 repertoires, and about 12 million of those chains were shared by two or more donors. Raw reads were error-corrected and collapsed into unique sequences with a nearest-neighbor algorithm that merged closely related sequences to remove PCR and sequencing errors. CDR3 sequences were aligned to IMGT reference sequences to assign V, D and J gene segments. For a sequence to be retained, at least a six-nucleotide match to both a V gene segment and a J gene segment was required. Rearrangements were classified as productive when the CDR3 lacked stop codons and remained in frame with V and J, and all other rearrangements were classified as non-productive. CDR3 was defined by IMGT convention, running from the second conserved V-encoded cysteine to the conserved J-encoded phenylalanine. The earlier analysis of fewer than 700 of the donors excluded sequences that lacked an unambiguous match to a single V gene segment. An earlier analysis of roughly 590 of the donors called V segments functional above 56.7% productive rearrangements and segregating when the between-donor standard deviation exceeded 5%. To diagnose cytomegalovirus status from the catalog of TCR beta chain sequences, a statistical classification framework was built. A later analysis assigned V and J genes by comparing TCR nucleotide sequences with IMGT/GENE-DB human TR gene sequences. A later analysis assigned CDR3 sequences and most-parsimonious VDJ recombination scenarios with the TCRdist pipeline. In a later analysis, each TCR beta chain was defined by its CDR3 amino acid sequence together with its V-gene family, and reads lacking a unique V-gene family were excluded. In a later analysis, several hundred highly shared, low-generation-probability nucleotide sequences were removed to address suspected cross-contamination and a sequencing artifact. A later analysis calculated a clonal expansion index for each public chain from normalized within-repertoire ranks of inferred template counts. In a later analysis, generation probabilities were computed using a VDJ recombination model fitted to out-of-frame rearrangements, and the results were checked against IGoR. In a later analysis, hypergeometric tests were used to score TCR-TCR, TCR-HLA and TCR-CMV co-occurrence, with a repertoire-size bias correction applied to TCR pairs. A later analysis estimated false discovery rates by permuting HLA or CMV assignments 20 times. In a later analysis, co-occurring TCRs were grouped with DBSCAN, and TCRdist sequence similarity was added when clustering was performed within HLA-allele-positive subsets. Co-occurrence clustering excluded repertoires with fewer than 30,000 or more than 120,000 public chains, plus five with anomalous nucleotide sharing. TCRdb retrieved this table from immuneACCESS and kept in-frame rearrangements only. Not all clones are present; in checked studies, unresolved V genes account for under half, and no reason is known for the remainder. V and J calls and clone size are given by that table; D and trimming were obtained from the DNA. The sample contains roughly 150,000 clones, around 79% of them found a single time. Jointly, the top ten make up about 0.62% of the sample.

Sequences were obtained from PBMCs. The clonotype was recovered from a male donor in good health and CMV-seronegative. This chain joins TRBV7-8 to TRBJ1-1; the D gene remains uncertain. The CDR3 sequence is CASSLRRENTEAFF. The DNA sequence follows: TGTGCCAGCAGCTTAAGGAGGGAGAACACTGAAGCTTTCTTT. With the portions outside the CDR3 filled from the reference TRBV7-8 and TRBJ1-1 genes, the complete variable region becomes GAGVSQSPRYKVAKRGQDVALRCDPISGHVSLFWYQQALGQGPEFLTYFQNEAQLDKSGLPSDRFFAERPEGSVSTLKIQRTQQEDSAVYLCASSLRRENTEAFFGQGTRLTVV.